This TCR beta chain appears in the sequencing data of a study of blood T cell repertoires in COVID-19. Across the study: PBMCs, B-cell-depleted T cells, or T cells were the source of the cDNA or gDNA that made up the material.

Patients at the Seattle site were enrolled during active infection and followed longitudinally. Profiled with immunoSEQ multiplex PCR; TCRdb holds only in-frame clones, not every one. The data contain approximately 300,000 clones, around 90% of them singletons. The TCR comes from a woman aged 45-65 years with COVID-19, enrolled during active disease. Sequencing was carried out using peripheral blood.

CDR3 sequence: CAWSPHSSYGYTF. As DNA, the CDR3 is TGTGCCTGGAGTCCCCACAGTAGTTATGGCTACACCTTC. V and J are TRBV30 and TRBJ1-2, with D hard to call. Trimming took 2 bases from V and 5 from J, leaving 12 bases between them. This CDR3 is built from 13 residues. CDR1 and CDR2 from the germline V gene are GTSNPN and SVGIG (reference sequence).